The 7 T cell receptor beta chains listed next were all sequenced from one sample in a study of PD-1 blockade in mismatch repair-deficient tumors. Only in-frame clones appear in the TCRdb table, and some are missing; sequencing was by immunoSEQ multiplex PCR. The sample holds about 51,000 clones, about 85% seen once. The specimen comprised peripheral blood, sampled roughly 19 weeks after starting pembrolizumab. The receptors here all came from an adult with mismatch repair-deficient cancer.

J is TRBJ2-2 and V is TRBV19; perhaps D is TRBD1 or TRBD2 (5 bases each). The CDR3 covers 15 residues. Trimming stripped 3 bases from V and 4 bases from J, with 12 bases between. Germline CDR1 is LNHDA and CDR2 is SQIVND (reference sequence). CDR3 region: CASSIGGVGTGELFF. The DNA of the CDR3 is TGTGCCAGTAGTATTGGGGGAGTGGGCACCGGGGAGCTGTTTTTT.

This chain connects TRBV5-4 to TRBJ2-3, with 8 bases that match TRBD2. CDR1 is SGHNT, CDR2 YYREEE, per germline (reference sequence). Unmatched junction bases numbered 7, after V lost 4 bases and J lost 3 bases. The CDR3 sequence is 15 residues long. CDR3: CASSGLRGVTDTQYF. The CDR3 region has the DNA TGTGCCAGCAGCGGTTTGCGGGGGGTTACAGATACGCAGTATTTT.

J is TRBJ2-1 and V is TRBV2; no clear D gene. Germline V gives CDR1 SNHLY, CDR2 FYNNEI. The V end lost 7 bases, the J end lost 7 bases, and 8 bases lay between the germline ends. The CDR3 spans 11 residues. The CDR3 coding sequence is TGTGCCAGCACCCAGAGGAATGAGCAGTTCTTC. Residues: CASTQRNEQFF.

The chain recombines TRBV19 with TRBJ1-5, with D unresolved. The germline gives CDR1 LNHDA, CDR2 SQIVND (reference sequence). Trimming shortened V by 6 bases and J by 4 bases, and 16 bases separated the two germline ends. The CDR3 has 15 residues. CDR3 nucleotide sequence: TGTGCCAGTAGCAGAGACGGGATTCTGAATCAGCCCCAGCATTTT. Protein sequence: CASSRDGILNQPQHF.

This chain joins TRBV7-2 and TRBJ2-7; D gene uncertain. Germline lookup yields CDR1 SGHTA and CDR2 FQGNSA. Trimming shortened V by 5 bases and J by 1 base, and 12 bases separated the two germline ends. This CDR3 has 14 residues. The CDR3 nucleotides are TGTGCCAGCAGCCTGGGTGGCAGGTCCTACGAGCAGTACTTC. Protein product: CASSLGGRSYEQYF.

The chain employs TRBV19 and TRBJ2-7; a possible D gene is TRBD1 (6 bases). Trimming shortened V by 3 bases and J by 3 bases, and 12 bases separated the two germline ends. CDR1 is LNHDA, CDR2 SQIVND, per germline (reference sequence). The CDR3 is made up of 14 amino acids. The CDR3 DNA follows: TGTGCCAGTAGTATGGGGGCAGGTGGCTACGAGCAGTACTTC. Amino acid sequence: CASSMGAGGYEQYF.

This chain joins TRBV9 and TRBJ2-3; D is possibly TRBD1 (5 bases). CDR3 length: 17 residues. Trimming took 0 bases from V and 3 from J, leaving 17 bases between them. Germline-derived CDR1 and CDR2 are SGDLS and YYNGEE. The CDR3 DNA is TGTGCCAGCAGCGTAGCTGAGGACACCAAGGGGACAGATACGCAGTATTTT. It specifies CASSVAEDTKGTDTQYF.